The following is a T cell receptor beta chain sequence with its context. Its antigen remains unidentified. Base qualities are not at hand, and no much larger clone is one base apart. The data stem from a study of technical replicates of blood from a few donors (dated by TCRdb to the late 2010s). CDR1 and CDR2 are read off the germline V gene as MNHEY and SVGAGI. At the junction V is shortened by 7 bases and J by 5 bases, with 14 bases in between. From the cysteine up to the phenylalanine, the CDR3 has a length of 13 residues. The retained sequence is limited to the CDR3, 39 bases, with the frame set at the first base. The library was made by the immunoSEQ multiplex PCR assay. TCRdb's version of the immuneACCESS table is confined to in-frame rearrangements and falls short of the full clone set. An unresolved V gene accounts for under half of the shortfall where checked; the remainder is of unknown origin. The sample yields approximately 70,000 clones; about 94% were counted once. The top ten clones comprise approximately 0.4% of the sample.

The sample was T cells isolated from PBMCs. The source of this sequence is a human donor in good health. Rearrangement joined TRBV6-5 to TRBJ2-5; the D gene lacks a confident call. The CDR3 protein sequence reads: CASIPSTRETQYF. The DNA sequence is given as TGTGCCAGCATACCCTCGACGAGGGAGACCCAGTACTTC.